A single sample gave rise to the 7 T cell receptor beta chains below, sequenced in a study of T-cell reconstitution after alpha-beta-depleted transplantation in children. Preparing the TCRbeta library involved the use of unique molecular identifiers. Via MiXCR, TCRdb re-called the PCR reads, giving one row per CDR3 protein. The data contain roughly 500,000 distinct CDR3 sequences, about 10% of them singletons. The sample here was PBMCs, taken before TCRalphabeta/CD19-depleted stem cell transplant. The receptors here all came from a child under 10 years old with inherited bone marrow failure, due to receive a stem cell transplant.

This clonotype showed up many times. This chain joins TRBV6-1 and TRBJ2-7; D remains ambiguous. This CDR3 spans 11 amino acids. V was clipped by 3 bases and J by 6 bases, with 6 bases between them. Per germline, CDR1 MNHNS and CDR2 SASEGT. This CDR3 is CASSERFEQYF. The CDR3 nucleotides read TGTGCCAGCAGTGAGAGGTTCGAGCAGTACTTC.

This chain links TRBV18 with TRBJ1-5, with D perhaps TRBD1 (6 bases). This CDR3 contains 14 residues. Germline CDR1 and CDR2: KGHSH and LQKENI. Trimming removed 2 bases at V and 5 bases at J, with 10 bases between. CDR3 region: CASSPMTGDQPQHF. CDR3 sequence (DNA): TGTGCCAGCTCACCAATGACAGGAGATCAGCCCCAGCATTTT.

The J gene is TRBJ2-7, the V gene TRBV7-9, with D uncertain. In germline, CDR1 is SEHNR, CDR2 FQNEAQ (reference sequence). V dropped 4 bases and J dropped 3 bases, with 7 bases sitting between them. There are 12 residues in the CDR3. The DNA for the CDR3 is TGTGCCAGCAGCTCATTGAACTACGAGCAGTACTTC. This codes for CASSSLNYEQYF.

CDR3 loop: CAWRGRVSGGYNEQFF. CDR3 DNA sequence: TGTGCCTGGAGGGGGAGGGTGAGCGGGGGTTACAATGAGCAGTTCTTC. The rearrangement links TRBV30 to TRBJ2-1; 8 nucleotides agree with TRBD2. The CDR3 has 16 amino acids. V dropped 3 bases and J dropped 4; count of bases not matched to a gene: 11. Germline V gene lookup returns CDR1 GTSNPN and CDR2 SVGIG (reference sequence).

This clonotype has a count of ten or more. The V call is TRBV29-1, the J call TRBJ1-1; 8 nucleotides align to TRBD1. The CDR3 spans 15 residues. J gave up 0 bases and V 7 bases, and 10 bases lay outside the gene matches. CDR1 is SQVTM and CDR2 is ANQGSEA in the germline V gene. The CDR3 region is CSAIGTGVLNTEAFF. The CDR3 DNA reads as TGCAGCGCTATCGGGACAGGCGTTCTGAACACTGAAGCTTTCTTT.

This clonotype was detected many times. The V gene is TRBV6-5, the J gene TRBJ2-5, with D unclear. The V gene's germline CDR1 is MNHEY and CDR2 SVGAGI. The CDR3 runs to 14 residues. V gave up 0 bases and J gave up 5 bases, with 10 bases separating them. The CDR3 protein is CASSYSSPDETQYF. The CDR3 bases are TGTGCCAGCAGTTACTCGAGTCCGGATGAGACCCAGTACTTC.

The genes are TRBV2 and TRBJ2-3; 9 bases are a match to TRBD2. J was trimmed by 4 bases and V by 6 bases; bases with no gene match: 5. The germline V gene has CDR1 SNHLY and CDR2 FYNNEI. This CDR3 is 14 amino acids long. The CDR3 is CASSAGTSPDTQYF. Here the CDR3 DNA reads TGTGCCAGCAGCGCCGGGACTAGCCCAGATACGCAGTATTTT.